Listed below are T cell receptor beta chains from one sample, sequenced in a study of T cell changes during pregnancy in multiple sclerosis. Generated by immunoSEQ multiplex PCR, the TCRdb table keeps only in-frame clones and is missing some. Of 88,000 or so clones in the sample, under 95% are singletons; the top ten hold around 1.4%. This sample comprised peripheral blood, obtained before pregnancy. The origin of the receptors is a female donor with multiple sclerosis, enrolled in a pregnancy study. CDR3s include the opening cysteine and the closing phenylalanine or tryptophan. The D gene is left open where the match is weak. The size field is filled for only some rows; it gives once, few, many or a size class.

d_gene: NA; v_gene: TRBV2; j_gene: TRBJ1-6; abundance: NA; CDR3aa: CASSLGSALNSPLHF; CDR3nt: TGTGCCAGCAGTCTAGGCTCAGCTCTGAATTCACCCCTCCACTTT
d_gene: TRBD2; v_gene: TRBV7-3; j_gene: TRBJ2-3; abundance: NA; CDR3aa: CASRRGGQGDTQYF; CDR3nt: TGTGCCAGCAGGCGGGGGGGGCAAGGGGATACGCAGTATTTT
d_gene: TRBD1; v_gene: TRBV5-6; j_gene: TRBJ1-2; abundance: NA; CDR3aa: CASSPDRDYGYTF; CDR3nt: TGTGCCAGCAGCCCCGACAGGGACTATGGCTACACCTTC
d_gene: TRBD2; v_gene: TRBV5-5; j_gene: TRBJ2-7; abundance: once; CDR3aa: CASSLGLAVYEQYF; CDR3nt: TGTGCCAGCAGCTTGGGACTAGCGGTATACGAGCAGTACTTC
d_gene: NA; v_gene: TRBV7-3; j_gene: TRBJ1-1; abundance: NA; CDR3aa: CASSLRWGAEAFF; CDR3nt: TGTGCCAGCAGCTTAAGGTGGGGGGCTGAAGCTTTCTTT
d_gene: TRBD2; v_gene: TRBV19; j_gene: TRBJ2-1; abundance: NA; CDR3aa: CASSIMAGGTSYNEQFF; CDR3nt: TGTGCCAGTAGTATAATGGCGGGGGGAACCTCCTACAATGAGCAGTTCTTC
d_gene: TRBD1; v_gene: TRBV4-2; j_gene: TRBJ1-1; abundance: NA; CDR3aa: CASSPRQGENTEAFF; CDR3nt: TGTGCCAGCAGCCCTAGACAGGGGGAGAACACTGAAGCTTTCTTT
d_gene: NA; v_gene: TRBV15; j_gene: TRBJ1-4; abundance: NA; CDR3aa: CATSRGSGVRDEKLFF; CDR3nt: TGTGCCACCAGCAGAGGATCAGGGGTACGGGATGAAAAACTGTTTTTT
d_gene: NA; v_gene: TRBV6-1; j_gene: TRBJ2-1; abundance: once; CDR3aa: CASSEAGLINEQFF; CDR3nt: TGTGCCAGCAGTGAAGCGGGACTCATCAATGAGCAGTTCTTC
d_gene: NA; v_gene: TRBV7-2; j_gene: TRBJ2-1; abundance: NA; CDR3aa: CASSLEGAGNEQFF; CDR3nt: TGTGCCAGCAGCTTAGAAGGGGCCGGGAATGAGCAGTTCTTC
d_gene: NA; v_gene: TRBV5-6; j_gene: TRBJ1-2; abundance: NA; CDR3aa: CASSLAVTGFYGYTF; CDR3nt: TGTGCCAGCAGCTTGGCCGTGACAGGCTTCTATGGCTACACCTTC
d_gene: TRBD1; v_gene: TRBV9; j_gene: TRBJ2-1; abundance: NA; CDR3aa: CASSPRHPRTGESYNEQFF; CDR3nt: TGTGCCAGCAGCCCCCGCCACCCGAGGACAGGAGAATCCTACAATGAGCAGTTCTTC
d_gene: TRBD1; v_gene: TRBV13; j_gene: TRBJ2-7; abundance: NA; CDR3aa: CASSFTGTGGVWEQYF; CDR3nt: TGTGCCAGCAGTTTTACCGGGACAGGGGGAGTCTGGGAGCAGTACTTC
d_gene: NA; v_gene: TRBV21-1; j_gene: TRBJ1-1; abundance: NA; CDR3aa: CASSPGQILNTEAFF; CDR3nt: TGTGCCAGCAGCCCGGGACAGATCCTGAACACTGAAGCTTTCTTT
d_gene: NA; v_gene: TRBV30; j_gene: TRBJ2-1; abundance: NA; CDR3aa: CAWSVGSSYNEQFF; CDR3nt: TGTGCCTGGAGTGTCGGGAGCTCCTACAATGAGCAGTTCTTC
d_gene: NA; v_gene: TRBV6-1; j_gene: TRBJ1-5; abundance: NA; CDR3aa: CASSEGGGNQPQHF; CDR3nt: TGTGCCAGCAGTGAAGGGGGGGGAAATCAGCCCCAGCATTTT
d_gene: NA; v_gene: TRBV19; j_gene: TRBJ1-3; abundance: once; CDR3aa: CASSIGRQRAALDTIYF; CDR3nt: TGTGCCAGTAGTATCGGACGACAGCGCGCCGCCCTGGACACCATATATTTT
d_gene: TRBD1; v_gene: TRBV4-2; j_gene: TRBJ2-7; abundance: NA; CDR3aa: CASSQLSGTGRPEQYF; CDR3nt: TGTGCCAGCAGCCAACTATCCGGGACAGGCCGACCCGAGCAGTACTTC
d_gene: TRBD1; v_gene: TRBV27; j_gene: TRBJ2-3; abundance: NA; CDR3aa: CASSSGQGKTDTQYF; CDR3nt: TGTGCCAGCAGTTCCGGACAGGGAAAAACAGATACGCAGTATTTT
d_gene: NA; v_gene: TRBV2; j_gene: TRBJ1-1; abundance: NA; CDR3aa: CASSEDRAVNTEAFF; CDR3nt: TGTGCCAGCAGTGAAGACAGGGCGGTGAACACTGAAGCTTTCTTT
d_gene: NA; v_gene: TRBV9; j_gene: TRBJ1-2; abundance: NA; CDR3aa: CASSVAQAGRDYGYTF; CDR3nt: TGTGCCAGCAGCGTAGCTCAGGCAGGGCGAGACTATGGCTACACCTTC
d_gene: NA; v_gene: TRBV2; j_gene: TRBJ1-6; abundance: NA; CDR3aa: CASSEEGQHNSPLHF; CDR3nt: TGTGCCAGCAGTGAAGAGGGACAACATAATTCACCCCTCCACTTT
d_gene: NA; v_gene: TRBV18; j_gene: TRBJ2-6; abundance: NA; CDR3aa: CASLPTANSGANVLTF; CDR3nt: TGTGCCAGCTTACCTACAGCCAACTCTGGGGCCAACGTCCTGACTTTC
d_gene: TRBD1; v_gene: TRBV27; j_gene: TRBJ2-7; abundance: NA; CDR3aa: CASWTDRELGEQYF; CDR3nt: TGTGCCAGCTGGACCGACAGGGAACTGGGCGAGCAGTACTTC
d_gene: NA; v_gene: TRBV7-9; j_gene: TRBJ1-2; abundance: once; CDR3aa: CASSLAVGQIGLFGYTF; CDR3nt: TGTGCCAGCAGCTTAGCGGTAGGGCAGATCGGACTATTCGGCTACACCTTC
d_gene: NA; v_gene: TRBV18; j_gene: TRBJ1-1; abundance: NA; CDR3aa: CAGSRQDNPNTEAFF; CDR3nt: TGTGCCGGGTCCCGACAGGACAACCCGAACACTGAAGCTTTCTTT
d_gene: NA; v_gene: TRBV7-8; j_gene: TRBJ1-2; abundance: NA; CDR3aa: CASSLGHPKNYGYTF; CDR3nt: TGTGCCAGCAGCTTAGGACACCCAAAAAACTATGGCTACACCTTC
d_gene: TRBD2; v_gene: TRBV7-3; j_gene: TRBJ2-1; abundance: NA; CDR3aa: CASSLDISAGENEQFF; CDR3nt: TGTGCCAGCAGCTTAGATATTTCGGCGGGGGAGAATGAGCAGTTCTTC
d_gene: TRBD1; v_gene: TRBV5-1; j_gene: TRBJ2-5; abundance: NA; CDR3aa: CASSEGQGGPETQYF; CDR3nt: TGCGCCAGCAGCGAGGGACAGGGAGGACCAGAGACCCAGTACTTC
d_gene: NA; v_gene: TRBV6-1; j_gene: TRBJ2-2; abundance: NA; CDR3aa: CASSEPGRGGGSGELFF; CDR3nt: TGTGCCAGCAGTGAACCGGGGAGGGGGGGCGGGAGCGGGGAGCTGTTTTTT
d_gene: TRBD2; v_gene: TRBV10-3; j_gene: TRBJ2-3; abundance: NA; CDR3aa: CAMGLAGGTDTQYF; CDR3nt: TGTGCCATGGGACTAGCGGGGGGCACAGATACGCAGTATTTT
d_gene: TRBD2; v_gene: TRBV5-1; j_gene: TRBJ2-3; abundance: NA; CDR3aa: CASSGGLAGGTPYTDTQYF; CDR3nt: TGCGCCAGCAGCGGGGGACTAGCGGGGGGAACCCCCTACACAGATACGCAGTATTTT
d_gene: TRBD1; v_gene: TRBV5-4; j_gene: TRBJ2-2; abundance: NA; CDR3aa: CASSGTGIPGELFF; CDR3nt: TGTGCCAGCAGCGGGACAGGGATCCCCGGGGAGCTGTTTTTT
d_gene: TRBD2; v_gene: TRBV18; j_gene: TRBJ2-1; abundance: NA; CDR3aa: CASSTTSGGASSNEQFF; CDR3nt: TGTGCCAGCTCAACGACTAGCGGGGGGGCTTCCTCCAATGAGCAGTTCTTC
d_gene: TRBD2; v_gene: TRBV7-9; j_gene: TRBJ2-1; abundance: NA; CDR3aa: CASSSRLAGAYNEQFF; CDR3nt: TGTGCCAGCAGCTCCAGACTAGCGGGGGCCTACAATGAGCAGTTCTTC
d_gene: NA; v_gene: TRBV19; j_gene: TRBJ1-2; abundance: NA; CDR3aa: CASSTQGLAGYTF; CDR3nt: TGTGCCAGTAGTACCCAGGGTTTGGCTGGCTACACCTTC
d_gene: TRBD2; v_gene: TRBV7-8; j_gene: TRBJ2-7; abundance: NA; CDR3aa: CASSLVWTSGGKSYEQYF; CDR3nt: TGTGCCAGCAGCTTAGTATGGACTAGCGGGGGGAAATCCTACGAGCAGTACTTC
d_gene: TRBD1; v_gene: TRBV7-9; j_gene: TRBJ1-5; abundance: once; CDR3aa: CASSAGQGAGQPQHF; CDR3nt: TGTGCCAGCAGCGCGGGACAGGGGGCGGGACAGCCCCAGCATTTT
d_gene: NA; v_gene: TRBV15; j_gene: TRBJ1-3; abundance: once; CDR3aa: CATSRDLSGPTIYF; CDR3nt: TGTGCCACCAGCAGAGATCTCTCAGGGCCCACCATATATTTT
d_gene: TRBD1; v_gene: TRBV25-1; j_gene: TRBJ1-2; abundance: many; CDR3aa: CASSPLPGQGLPSGGYTF; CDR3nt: TGTGCCAGCAGTCCCTTACCGGGACAGGGGCTGCCTTCCGGTGGCTACACCTTC
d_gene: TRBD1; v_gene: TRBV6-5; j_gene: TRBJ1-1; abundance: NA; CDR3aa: CASSTGQGAFF; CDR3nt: TGTGCCAGCAGTACCGGACAGGGAGCTTTCTTT
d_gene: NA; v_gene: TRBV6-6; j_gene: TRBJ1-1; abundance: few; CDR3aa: CASSPRTAGAFF; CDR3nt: TGTGCCAGCAGCCCCCGGACAGCCGGAGCTTTCTTT
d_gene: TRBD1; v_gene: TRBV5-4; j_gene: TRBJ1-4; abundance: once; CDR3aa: CASSLVGQGPEKLFF; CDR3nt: TGTGCCAGCAGCTTGGTGGGACAGGGACCTGAAAAACTGTTTTTT
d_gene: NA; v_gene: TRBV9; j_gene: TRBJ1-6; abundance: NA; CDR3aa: CASSARGGIGSPLHF; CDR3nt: TGTGCCAGCAGCGCGAGGGGAGGCATCGGTTCACCCCTCCACTTT
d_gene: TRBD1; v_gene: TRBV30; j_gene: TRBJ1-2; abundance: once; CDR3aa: CAWDPGQGPGGYTF; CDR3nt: TGTGCCTGGGATCCGGGACAGGGACCGGGCGGCTACACCTTC
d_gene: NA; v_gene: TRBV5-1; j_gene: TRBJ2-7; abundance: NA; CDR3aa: CASSSHNSYEQYF; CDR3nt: TGCGCCAGCAGCTCACACAACTCCTACGAGCAGTACTTC
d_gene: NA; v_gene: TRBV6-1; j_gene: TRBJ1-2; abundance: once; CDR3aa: CASAQAGTHYGYTF; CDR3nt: TGTGCCAGCGCCCAAGCGGGGACCCACTATGGCTACACCTTC
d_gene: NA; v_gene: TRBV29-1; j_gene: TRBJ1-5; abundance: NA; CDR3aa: CSVGGGAGNQPQHF; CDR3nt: TGCAGCGTTGGAGGTGGCGCGGGCAATCAGCCCCAGCATTTT
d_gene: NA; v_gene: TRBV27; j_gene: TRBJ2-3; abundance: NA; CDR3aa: CASSRSGASYSTDTQYF; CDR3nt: TGTGCCAGCAGTCGCTCTGGGGCTTCCTATAGCACAGATACGCAGTATTTT
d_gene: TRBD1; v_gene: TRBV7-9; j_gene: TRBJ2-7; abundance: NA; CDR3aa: CASSSGQGLYEQYF; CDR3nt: TGTGCCAGCAGCTCGGGACAGGGGCTCTACGAGCAGTACTTC
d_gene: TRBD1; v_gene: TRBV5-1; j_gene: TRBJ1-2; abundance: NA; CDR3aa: CASSSRQGANYGYTF; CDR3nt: TGCGCCAGCAGCTCGAGACAGGGAGCTAACTATGGCTACACCTTC
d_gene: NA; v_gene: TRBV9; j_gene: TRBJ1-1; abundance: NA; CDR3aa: CASSVLDLAGTEAFF; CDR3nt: TGTGCCAGCAGCGTACTTGACTTGGCGGGGACTGAAGCTTTCTTT
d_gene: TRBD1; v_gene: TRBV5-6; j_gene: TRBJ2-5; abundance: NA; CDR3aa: CASSGDRVETQYF; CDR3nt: TGTGCCAGCAGCGGCGACAGGGTTGAGACCCAGTACTTC
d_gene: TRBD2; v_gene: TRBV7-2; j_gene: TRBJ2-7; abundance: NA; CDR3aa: CASSLSGGGTYEQYF; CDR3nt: TGTGCCAGCAGCCTTAGCGGGGGGGGAACCTACGAGCAGTACTTC